This passage covers 19 T cell receptor beta chains from one sample sequenced in a study of control samples from healthy donors and cancer patients. Assay used: immunoSEQ multiplex PCR; TCRdb lists only in-frame clones, some missing. The profile covers some 140,000 clones, with roughly 89% appearing a single time and about 11% taken by the ten largest. What was sequenced was blood. The receptors shown here come from a man aged 25-40 years in good health.

CDR3 DNA: TGCGCCAGCAGCCAAGTTAATGTAGATACGCAGTATTTT. This encodes CASSQVNVDTQYF. The rearrangement links TRBV4-1 to TRBJ2-3; D is undetermined. This CDR3 has 13 amino acids. Per the germline V gene, CDR1 is MGHRA and CDR2 is YSYEKL. The V gene lost 1 base and the J gene lost 5 bases, with 7 bases spanning the gap.

The count of this clone is one. This specimen includes other DNA sequences encoding the same CDR3. V and J are TRBV18 and TRBJ1-1; possible D gene TRBD1, 6 bases. V was trimmed by 3 bases and J by 1 base, leaving 6 bases between them. CDR3 length: 13 amino acids. CDR1 and CDR2 from the germline V gene are KGHSH and LQKENI. The CDR3 sequence is CASSPGQNTEAFF. In nucleotides, the CDR3 is TGTGCCAGCTCACCGGGACAGAACACTGAAGCTTTCTTT.

The rearrangement uses TRBV29-1 and TRBJ2-7, with D perhaps TRBD2 (5 bases). Trimming removed 1 base at V and 5 bases at J, with 12 bases between. Per germline, CDR1 SQVTM and CDR2 ANQGSEA. The CDR3 length is 13 residues. In DNA, the CDR3 is TGCAGCGTTGAAGGAGCGGCGATGAACGAGCAGTACTTC. This encodes CSVEGAAMNEQYF.

The J gene is TRBJ2-1, the V gene TRBV2, with D perhaps TRBD2 (5 bases). This CDR3 spans 14 amino acids. The ends were cut back, 2 bases at V and 7 bases at J, with 12 bases in the middle. Germline V lookup: CDR1 SNHLY, CDR2 FYNNEI. The CDR3 DNA follows: TGTGCCAGCAGTGAATCGGACTGGAAGAATGAGCAGTTCTTC. This translates into CASSESDWKNEQFF.

The V and J genes are TRBV4-3 and TRBJ2-1, with TRBD2 matching 9 bases. CDR1 and CDR2 (germline): LGHNA, YSLEER. V lost 4 bases to trimming and J lost 4 bases; unmatched junction nucleotides: 5. CDR3 size: 15 residues. The CDR3 spells CASSLGAGGYNEQFF. CDR3 DNA sequence: TGCGCCAGCAGCCTCGGGGCGGGAGGGTACAATGAGCAGTTCTTC.

The J gene is TRBJ1-4, the V gene TRBV6-5; 8 bases line up with TRBD1. With V trimmed by 4 bases and J by 5 bases, 3 bases remained unmatched. CDR3 length: 14 amino acids. Germline CDR1 MNHEY, CDR2 SVGAGI. The CDR3 spells CASSWDRLNEKLFF. The CDR3 bases are TGTGCCAGCAGTTGGGACAGGCTGAATGAAAAACTGTTTTTT.

This chain links TRBV4-2 with TRBJ2-1; 9 positions match TRBD1. Germline CDR1 LGHNA, CDR2 YNFKEQ. The CDR3 loop spans 15 amino acids. The V and J ends lost 1 base and 8 bases, in that order; junction bases with no gene match: 6. The CDR3 loop reads CASSQVGTGIDEQFF. CDR3 nucleotide sequence: TGTGCCAGCAGCCAAGTCGGGACAGGGATCGATGAGCAGTTCTTC.

This sequence joins TRBV28 and TRBJ1-6; 8 bases are shared with TRBD1. Trimming took 4 bases from V and 1 from J; bases not matched to a gene: 12. CDR3 size: 19 residues. CDR1 MDHEN and CDR2 SYDVKM come from the germline V gene. This CDR3 reads CASSSPQTQGASYNSPLHF. The CDR3 DNA sequence: TGTGCCAGCAGTTCACCCCAAACTCAGGGGGCGTCCTATAATTCACCCCTCCACTTT. Complete variable domain (other parts from reference TRBV28 and TRBJ1-6): DVKVTQSSRYLVKRTGEKVFLECVQDMDHENMFWYRQDPGLGLRLIYFSYDVKMKEKGDIPEGYSVSREKKERFSLILESASTNQTSMYLCASSSPQTQGASYNSPLHFGNGTRLTVT.

Note on this clone: The identical CDR3 is also encoded by other nucleotide sequences in the sample. The chain has TRBV5-1 and TRBJ2-3; D unclear. The V gene lost 1 base and the J gene lost 2 bases, with 2 bases spanning the gap. The CDR3 consists of 12 residues. Germline V gene data show CDR1 as SGHRS and CDR2 as YFSETQ. DNA for the CDR3: TGCGCCAGCAGCTTGTCCACAGATACGCAGTATTTT. This translates into CASSLSTDTQYF.

The chain has TRBV5-1 and TRBJ1-1; perhaps TRBD1 as D (6 bases). Germline V lookup: CDR1 SGHRS, CDR2 YFSETQ. This CDR3 comprises 16 residues. V lost 0 bases to trimming and J lost 0 bases, with 12 bases between them. In DNA form, the CDR3 reads TGCGCCAGCAGCTTGGCCGGACAGCCAATGAACACTGAAGCTTTCTTT. Translating gives CASSLAGQPMNTEAFF.

As DNA, the CDR3 is TGTGCCATCAAAGCCCGGGAGGGTTTTAACACTGAAGCTTTCTTT. Translated: CAIKAREGFNTEAFF. The chain recombines TRBV10-3 with TRBJ1-1; D ambiguous. Germline lookup yields CDR1 ENHRY and CDR2 SYGVKD. Trimming removed 7 bases from V and 2 bases from J, with 17 bases in between. The length of the CDR3 is 15 residues.

The J gene is TRBJ1-2, the V gene TRBV27, with 8 bases fitting TRBD1. CDR1 is MNHEY and CDR2 is SMNVEV in the germline V gene (reference sequence). The CDR3 is made up of 15 amino acids. V gave up 6 bases and J gave up 8 bases; unmatched junction bases: 14. As DNA, the CDR3 is TGTGCCAGCAGCCGAGGGGGTGACAGGGGCACCGGCTACACCTTC. Amino acids: CASSRGGDRGTGYTF.

V is TRBV7-2 and J is TRBJ2-1; TRBD1 is a possible D gene (6 bases). The germline V gene encodes CDR1 SGHTA and CDR2 FQGNSA. The CDR3 has 18 amino acids. The germline V and J ends were trimmed by 4 bases and 4 bases, with 23 bases remaining between them. The CDR3, as DNA: TGTGCCAGCAGCTCCGACCCTGGGACACCTGCCCCTTACAATGAGCAGTTCTTC. Translating gives CASSSDPGTPAPYNEQFF.

The chain has TRBV24-1 and TRBJ2-5, with a weak D call TRBD1 (6 bases). Germline V CDR1 and CDR2: KGHDR, SFDVKD. V was trimmed by 4 bases and J by 5 bases, leaving 10 bases between them. The CDR3 has 13 amino acids. The CDR3 spells CATSEQGVETQYF. CDR3 DNA: TGTGCCACCAGTGAACAGGGTGTTGAGACCCAGTACTTC.

The chain has TRBV27 and TRBJ2-2; the D is unclear. CDR3 length: 12 amino acids. CDR1 is MNHEY, CDR2 SMNVEV, per germline (reference sequence). The germline V and J ends were trimmed by 5 bases and 2 bases, with 3 bases remaining between them. CDR3 nucleotide sequence: TGTGCCAGCAGTACAAACACCGGGGAGCTGTTTTTT. Translated, it gives CASSTNTGELFF.

This rearrangement joins TRBV29-1 to TRBJ2-7; no reliable D call. V lost 6 bases and J 2 bases, leaving 8 bases between the germline ends. CDR3 length: 11 residues. The germline gives CDR1 SQVTM, CDR2 ANQGSEA. The CDR3 loop reads CSVKVAYEQYF. The DNA for the CDR3 is TGCAGCGTGAAGGTTGCCTACGAGCAGTACTTC.

The V gene is TRBV10-1, the J gene TRBJ1-2; D possibly corresponds to TRBD1 (6 bases). The CDR3 is 15 amino acids. Germline V lookup: CDR1 WNHNN, CDR2 SYGVQD (reference sequence). The V end was cut by 7 bases, the J end by 3 bases, with 18 bases between. The CDR3 sequence is CASIPTGPVDYGYTF. In DNA, the CDR3 is TGCGCCAGCATACCCACAGGGCCGGTGGACTATGGCTACACCTTC.

This rearrangement joins TRBV5-4 to TRBJ2-1; D is perhaps TRBD1 or TRBD2 (6 bases each). Trimming pared 0 bases from V and 6 bases from J, leaving 13 bases between. Germline loops: CDR1 SGHNT, CDR2 YYREEE (reference sequence). This CDR3 has 15 residues. DNA for the CDR3: TGTGCCAGCAGCTTGGGAGGCGGGACACGCAATGAGCAGTTCTTC. Protein product: CASSLGGGTRNEQFF.

V usage is TRBV24-1 and J usage is TRBJ2-4; 7 bases line up with TRBD1. This CDR3 is built from 13 residues. From germline, CDR1 is KGHDR and CDR2 SFDVKD. V lost 5 bases and J lost 5; bases outside the gene matches: 2. The CDR3 DNA reads as TGTGCCACCAGTGGGACAGGCCAAAACATTCAGTACTTC. It translates to CATSGTGQNIQYF.